Detailed here is one TCR beta chain. The sample comes from a study of blood T cell repertoires in COVID-19. Study background: From T cells, B-cell-depleted T cells, or PBMCs came the material, which was cDNA or gDNA.

Cohort 3 recovery required two negative PCRs, clearance, or symptom resolution. Per the germline V gene, CDR1 is WNHNN and CDR2 is SYGVQD (reference sequence). The junction had 8 bases not matched to a gene; V was cut back by 9 bases and J by 7 bases. This CDR3 is built from 12 residues. In the authors' workflow: Estimation of nucleated cell counts was performed using reference gene primer amplification. TCRdb's table, derived via immunoSEQ multiplex PCR, lists solely in-frame clones and lacks some. Clonal size and the V and J genes are those of that table, whereas D and trimming came from the DNA. The repertoire has fewer than 200,000 clones, roughly four fifths of them found once; the top ten carry about 7.2%.

Sequenced: PBMCs or T cells enriched from blood (not recorded which). The receptor's source is a man in his fifties who had recovered from COVID-19. The chain joins TRBV10-1 to TRBJ1-2; 7 bases map to TRBD1. Here the CDR3 reads CASEDREVGYTF. As DNA, the CDR3 is TGCGCCAGTGAAGACAGGGAGGTTGGCTACACCTTC.